Shown below are 20 T cell receptor beta chains from a single sample sequenced in a study of CXCR3-negative and CXCR3-positive naive CD8 T cells. Libraries of TRB cDNA were made by 5' RACE and carried UMIs. TCRdb reprocessed the 5' RACE reads; each CDR3 protein has one entry and no DNA is given. In total, the table holds about 66,000 distinct CDR3 sequences. The sequenced sample consisted of naive CXCR3- CD8+ T cells from blood. The subset denotes: CD45RO-CCR7+CD27+CD95- naive CD8+ T cells lacking CXCR3 (TNR3-). Receptors were obtained from a human donor in good health. Some clones in this sample may be carry-over from other donors' samples.

The gene calls are TRBV4-2 and TRBJ2-3. This CDR3 has 14 amino acids. CDR1 LGHNA and CDR2 YNFKEQ come from the germline V gene. The chain's CDR3 is CASSQVVETDTQYF.

The CDR3 here is CASSLRQGNQPQHF. The V gene is TRBV28, the J gene TRBJ1-5; TCRdb returns TRBD1, unconfirmable since there is no DNA. The V gene's germline CDR1 is MDHEN and CDR2 SYDVKM. The CDR3 covers 14 residues. Variable domain in full (rest from reference TRBV28 and TRBJ1-5): DVKVTQSSRYLVKRTGEKVFLECVQDMDHENMFWYRQDPGLGLRLIYFSYDVKMKEKGDIPEGYSVSREKKERFSLILESASTNQTSMYLCASSLRQGNQPQHFGDGTRLSIL.

V usage is TRBV7-9 and J usage is TRBJ1-2; the TCRdb D gene call, TRBD1, has no DNA to confirm it. Germline assignment: CDR1 SEHNR and CDR2 FQNEAQ (reference sequence). The CDR3 runs to 15 residues. CDR3 region: CASSSGPTIAYGYTF.

The rearrangement links TRBV25-1 to TRBJ2-1. The germline V gene encodes CDR1 MGHDK and CDR2 SYGVNS. The CDR3 is 13 residues long. The CDR3 spells CASSESGSYEQFF.

The rearrangement links TRBV6-6 to TRBJ2-1; the TCRdb D gene call, TRBD1, has no DNA to confirm it. CDR3 length: 16 residues. Germline lookup yields CDR1 MNHNY and CDR2 SVGAGI (reference sequence). This CDR3 reads CASRSPRGTRVDEQFF.

J is TRBJ2-1 and V is TRBV6-2 or TRBV6-3. The CDR3 consists of 15 residues. CDR1 is MNHEY, CDR2 SVGEGT, per germline. The CDR3 sequence: CASSYGMNKYNEQFF.

This chain uses TRBV28 with TRBJ2-7; TCRdb's D call of TRBD1 is untestable without DNA. The CDR3 is made up of 15 amino acids. Germline assignment: CDR1 MDHEN and CDR2 SYDVKM. The CDR3 reads CATKAIGASYYEQCF.

Measured by frequency, this clonotype is medium-sized. The chain links TRBV6-4 to TRBJ2-1; no DNA is available, so the TRBD1 call from TCRdb remains unchecked. The germline V gene encodes CDR1 MRHNA and CDR2 SNTAGT. The CDR3 consists of 14 residues. This chain's CDR3 is CASSDGGANNEQFF.

J is TRBJ1-2 and V is TRBV29-1; lacking DNA, the TRBD1 call made by TCRdb goes unchecked. The germline CDR1 and CDR2 sequences are SQVTM and ANQGSEA. This CDR3 region has 16 residues. CDR3 loop: CSVEDLGQLFGYGYTF.

The rearrangement uses TRBV20-1 and TRBJ1-1; the D call of TRBD1 rests on TCRdb alone, since no DNA is present to check it. The germline gives CDR1 DFQATT, CDR2 SNEGSKA (reference sequence). CDR3 length equals 12 residues. CDR3 loop: CSAGAWGTEAFF.

Measured by frequency, this clonotype is medium-sized. This rearrangement joins TRBV29-1 to TRBJ2-7; the D gene TCRdb calls, TRBD1, cannot be checked with no DNA. Germline loops: CDR1 SQVTM, CDR2 ANQGSEA. CDR3 length equals 15 residues. CDR3 protein: CSVEGGRSQSYEQYF.

The chain carries TRBV7-6 and TRBJ1-2; TCRdb proposes TRBD1, but this gene call is untestable without DNA. This CDR3 spans 16 amino acids. CDR1 SGHVS and CDR2 FNYEAQ come from the germline V gene. The CDR3 here is CASSPGTGVLNYGYTF.

V and J are TRBV29-1 and TRBJ1-1. This CDR3 has 15 amino acids. Germline V CDR1 and CDR2: SQVTM, ANQGSEA. The CDR3 here is CSVEGLQGRDTEAFF.

V usage is TRBV7-2 and J usage is TRBJ2-5. The CDR3 is 15 residues long. The germline gives CDR1 SGHTA, CDR2 FQGNSA. CDR3 amino acids: CASSLAPMGQETQYF.

This CDR3 is CSARSPTASGNTIYF. The chain combines TRBV29-1 with TRBJ1-3; TCRdb's D gene call, TRBD1, goes unchecked for lack of DNA. Germline V gene lookup returns CDR1 SQVTM and CDR2 ANQGSEA. The CDR3 extends over 15 amino acids.

V gene TRBV7-9 combines with J gene TRBJ2-2. Germline V gene data show CDR1 as SEHNR and CDR2 as FQNEAQ (reference sequence). The CDR3 is made up of 13 amino acids. The CDR3 sequence is CASRVGNTGELFF.

The CDR3 region is CSVAGSRGTEAFF. The chain links TRBV29-1 to TRBJ1-1; TCRdb selects TRBD1, and the lack of DNA leaves this call unchecked. CDR1 is SQVTM and CDR2 is ANQGSEA in the germline V gene. The CDR3 contains 13 residues. Supplemented by reference TRBV29-1 and TRBJ1-1, the full variable domain reads SAVISQKPSRDICQRGTSLTIQCQVDSQVTMMFWYRQQPGQSLTLIATANQGSEATYESGFVIDKFPISRPNLTFSTLTVSNMSPEDSSIYLCSVAGSRGTEAFFGQGTRLTVV.

This chain joins TRBV6-5 and TRBJ1-1. The CDR3 consists of 14 residues. The V gene's germline CDR1 is MNHEY and CDR2 SVGAGI. The CDR3 region is CASSYSSGGTEAFF.

The chain is built from TRBV7-9 and TRBJ1-2; TCRdb picks TRBD1, but there is no DNA to check that call. CDR1 SEHNR and CDR2 FQNEAQ come from the germline V gene (reference sequence). The CDR3 is 13 amino acids. CDR3 residues: CASSPGTGSGYTF.

The rearrangement joins TRBV11-3 to TRBJ2-1. Germline V gives CDR1 SGHNT, CDR2 YENEEA. CDR3 length: 14 amino acids. CDR3 loop: CASSLGMANNEQFF.